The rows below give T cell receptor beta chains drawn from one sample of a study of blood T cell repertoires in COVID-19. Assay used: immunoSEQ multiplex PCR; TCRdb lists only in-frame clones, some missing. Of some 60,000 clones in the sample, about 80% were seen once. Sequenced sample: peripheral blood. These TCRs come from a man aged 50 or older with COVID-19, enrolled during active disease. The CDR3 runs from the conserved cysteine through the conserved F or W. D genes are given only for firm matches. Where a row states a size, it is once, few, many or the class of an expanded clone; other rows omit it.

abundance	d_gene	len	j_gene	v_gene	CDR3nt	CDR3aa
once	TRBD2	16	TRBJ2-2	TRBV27	TGTGCCAGCAGTTCCCAGCGGGAAGGGTTCACCGGGGAGCTGTTTTTT	CASSSQREGFTGELFF
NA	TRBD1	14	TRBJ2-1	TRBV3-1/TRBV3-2	TGTGCCAGCAGCCCGGGACAGGGGTACAATGAGCAGTTCTTC	CASSPGQGYNEQFF
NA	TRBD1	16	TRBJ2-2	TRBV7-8	TGTGCCAGCAGCCTCGAGACAGGGACGAACACCGGGGAGCTGTTTTTT	CASSLETGTNTGELFF
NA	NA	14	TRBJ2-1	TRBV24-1	TGTGCCACCAAAGGGTCTGGGGGCGGCAATGAGCAGTTCTTC	CATKGSGGGNEQFF
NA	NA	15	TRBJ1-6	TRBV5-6	TGTGCCAGCAGCGCACTTAAGGACGGGGTGAGGGCCCTCCACTTT	CASSALKDGVRALHF
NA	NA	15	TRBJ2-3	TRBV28	TGTGCCAGCAGTAGGACTACTAGGAACACAGATACGCAGTATTTT	CASSRTTRNTDTQYF
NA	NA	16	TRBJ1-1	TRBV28	TGTGCCAGCAGTACCCATGGGCAGAGTACCTCTCTTGAAGCTTTCTTT	CASSTHGQSTSLEAFF
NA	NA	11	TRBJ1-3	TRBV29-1	TGCAGCGTTGAACTGGGAAACACCATATATTTT	CSVELGNTIYF
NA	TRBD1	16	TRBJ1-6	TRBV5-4	TGTGCCAGCAGCTTGGGAGGACAGGGGGCAAATTCACCCCTCCACTTT	CASSLGGQGANSPLHF
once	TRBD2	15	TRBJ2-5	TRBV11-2	TGTGCCAGCAGCTGGACTAGCGGCCCTGGGGGGACCCAGTACTTC	CASSWTSGPGGTQYF
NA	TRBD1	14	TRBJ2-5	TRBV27	TGTGCCAGCAGTCCAGTGGACAGGGCGGGGACCCAGTACTTC	CASSPVDRAGTQYF
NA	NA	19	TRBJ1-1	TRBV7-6	TGTGCCAGCAGCTTACTTGACCCCGTAGGCAGGGGAATTCTCACTGAAGCTTTCTTT	CASSLLDPVGRGILTEAFF
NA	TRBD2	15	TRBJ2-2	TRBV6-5	TGTGCCAGCAGTTCGGGACTAGCTTCCACCGGGGAGCTGTTTTTT	CASSSGLASTGELFF
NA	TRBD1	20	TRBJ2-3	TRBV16	TGTGCCAGCAGCCATTGGACGGGGACAGGGGACGTTACTAGCACAGATACGCAGTATTTT	CASSHWTGTGDVTSTDTQYF
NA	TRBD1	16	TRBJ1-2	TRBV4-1	TGCGCCAGCAGCCAAGTCAGGGGGTTAGCTAACTATGGCTACACCTTC	CASSQVRGLANYGYTF
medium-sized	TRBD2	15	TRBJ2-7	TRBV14	TGTGCCAGCAGCACCGGGACTAGCCTTTCCTACGAGCAGTACTTC	CASSTGTSLSYEQYF
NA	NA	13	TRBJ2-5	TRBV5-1	TGCGCCAGCAGCTCCCTGGCGGGGGAGACCCAGTACTTC	CASSSLAGETQYF
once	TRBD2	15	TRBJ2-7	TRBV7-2	TGTGCCAGCAGCCTAGCGGGAGGTATCTCCTACGAGCAGTACTTC	CASSLAGGISYEQYF
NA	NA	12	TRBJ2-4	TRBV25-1	TGTGCCAGCAGTTTTCGAGAAAACATTCAGTACTTC	CASSFRENIQYF
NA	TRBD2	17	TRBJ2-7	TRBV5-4	TGTGCCAGCAGCTTGGGGCGAGCGGGAGAGCCGCCCTACGAGCAGTACTTC	CASSLGRAGEPPYEQYF
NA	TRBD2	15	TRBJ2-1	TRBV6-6	TGTGCCAGCATTCTAGCGGGTGACTCCTACAATGAGCAGTTCTTC	CASILAGDSYNEQFF
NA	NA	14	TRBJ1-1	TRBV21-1	TGTGCCAGCAGCAAAGTACAGGGGATGAGGAAAGCTTTCTTT	CASSKVQGMRKAFF
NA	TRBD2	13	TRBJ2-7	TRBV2	TGTGCCAGCAGTCGACTAGCAGGCTACGAGCAGTACTTC	CASSRLAGYEQYF
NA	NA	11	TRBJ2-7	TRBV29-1	TGCAGCGCCTGCGAGGTCTACGAGCAGTACTTC	CSACEVYEQYF